This TCR beta chain appears in the sequencing data of a study of beta chain features in type 1 diabetes. This CDR3 comprises 18 residues. CDR1 SGHDT and CDR2 YYEEEE come from the germline V gene. Comments on this clone: At one boundary the junction diverges from the germline segment, which might be a read error.

Expressed TCRB transcripts were sequenced because the entire RNA isolate underwent reverse transcription. Profiled with immunoSEQ multiplex PCR; TCRdb holds only in-frame clones, not every one. The sample gives 120,000 to 150,000 clones, approximately 52% of which show up once; approximately 0.4% is in the top ten. The chain links TRBV5-6 to TRBJ1-1, with 10 bases that match TRBD1. The sequenced sample consisted of Tregs from blood. This TCR came from a man aged 18-30 years in good health. The CDR3 is CASTLEGTGAFMNTEAFF. The CDR3 DNA sequence: TGTGCCAGCACCTTGGAGGGGACAGGGGCTTTCATGAACACTGAAGCTTTCTTT.